This T cell receptor beta chain was captured by sequencing in a study of post-analysis software for immune sequencing data. Study details: Both relapsing-remitting and secondary progressive multiple sclerosis featured among the disease courses, as did progressive-relapsing multiple sclerosis.

Prepared TCR beta cDNA libraries contained unique molecular identifiers. Each CDR3 protein gets one entry after TCRdb re-called the PCR reads with MiXCR. The sample lists about 170,000 distinct CDR3 sequences, approximately 30% occurring once. Details on this clonotype: Antigen unknown.

Study-wide results and caveats: Controls had lower frequencies than patients of about 5 TRBV segments, which included TRBV5-6, TRBV5-1 and TRBV20-1. Compared with controls, patients showed significantly lower normalized Chao1 diversity.

Trimming took off 0 bases at V and 6 bases at J, with 12 bases between the two ends. The germline gives CDR1 LNHDA, CDR2 SQIVND (reference sequence). This CDR3 has 15 residues. The gene calls are TRBV19 and TRBJ2-1; D is possibly TRBD1 or TRBD2 (5 bases each). The TCR sequence derives from a girl aged 5-17 years with multiple sclerosis. The sample was blood. The CDR3 nucleotides read TGTGCCAGTAGTATAGAGGCTCGGGGCCCCAATGAGCAGTTCTTC. Translated: CASSIEARGPNEQFF. Looking up the rest from reference TRBV19 and TRBJ2-1 gives the full variable domain: DGGITQSPKYLFRKEGQNVTLSCEQNLNHDAMYWYRQDPGQGLRLIYYSQIVNDFQKGDIAEGYSVSREKKESFPLTVTSAQKNPTAFYLCASSIEARGPNEQFFGPGTRLTVL.